Below are 29 T cell receptor beta chains sequenced from a single sample in a study of low-dose radiotherapy and immunotherapy resistance in tumors. Time point here: before trial treatment. With TRAV- and TRBV-specific primers, first-strand cDNA was made, covering the alpha and beta chains. The authors ran 15 to 20 PCR cycles to amplify TCRs with a constant-region primer and V-primer adapter. TCRdb re-analysed the reads in MiXCR, keeping a single row per CDR3 protein. The sample lists some 88,000 distinct CDR3 sequences; more than 8.5% were seen once. Here the sequenced sample was PBMCs, taken before treatment. The receptors derive from a male donor with prostate cancer.

Many counts were recorded for this clonotype. V gene TRBV7-2 combines with J gene TRBJ2-7, with 9 bases matching TRBD2. The CDR3 is 14 amino acids. Looked up from germline, CDR1 is SGHTA and CDR2 is FQGNSA. With 3 bases clipped from V and 2 bases from J, the junction kept 2 bases outside the gene matches. Here the CDR3 DNA reads TGTGCCAGCAGCTTCTCTAGCGGGACCTACGAGCAGTACTTC. It encodes CASSFSSGTYEQYF.

This clonotype was counted many times. The gene calls are TRBV12-3 or TRBV12-4 and TRBJ2-7; D is undetermined. Trimming left V 2 bases short and J 5 bases short, with 4 bases between. This CDR3 spans 11 amino acids. CDR3 region: CASSLSHEQYF. The CDR3 coding sequence is TGTGCCAGCAGTTTATCCCACGAGCAGTACTTC.

Details on this clonotype: Only one base separates this from a far larger clonotype, so it likely reflects a read error. This sequence joins TRBV6-1 and TRBJ2-1; D might be TRBD2 (5 bases). The CDR3 has 14 amino acids. Trimming pared 10 bases from V and 8 bases from J, leaving 21 bases between. Germline CDR1 is MNHNS and CDR2 is SASEGT. The CDR3 loop is CAIGRPRGFDEQFF. DNA for the CDR3: TGTGCCATCGGTCGTCCGAGAGGGTTCGATGAGCAGTTCTTC.

Many counts were recorded for this clonotype. V and J are TRBV7-2 and TRBJ2-3; D not certain. Trimming removed 4 bases from V and 3 bases from J, with 5 bases in between. The CDR3 length is 12 residues. Germline CDR1 and CDR2: SGHTA and FQGNSA. DNA for the CDR3: TGTGCCAGCAGCTCGCGTACAGATACGCAGTATTTT. Encoded protein: CASSSRTDTQYF. Together with reference TRBV7-2 and TRBJ2-3, the CDR3 gives the full variable domain: GAGVSQSPSNKVTEKGKDVELRCDPISGHTALYWYRQSLGQGLEFLIYFQGNSAPDKSGLPSDRFSAERTGGSVSTLTIQRTQQEDSAVYLCASSSRTDTQYFGPGTRLTVL.

This clonotype was observed many times. This sequence joins TRBV30 and TRBJ2-7; 7 positions match TRBD1. V was pared by 8 bases and J by 1 base, with 5 bases of the junction left unmatched. Germline lookup yields CDR1 GTSNPN and CDR2 SVGIG (reference sequence). CDR3 length equals 12 residues. The CDR3: CAARDSSYEQYF. In nucleotides, the CDR3 is TGTGCCGCACGGGACAGTTCCTACGAGCAGTACTTC.

This clonotype was recorded at least ten times. The chain is built from TRBV18 and TRBJ2-6; possibly TRBD2 for D (5 bases). This CDR3 is 17 amino acids long. Germline CDR1 KGHSH, CDR2 LQKENI. V was trimmed by 2 bases and J by 0 bases, leaving 11 bases between them. The DNA for the CDR3 is TGTGCCAGCTCACCATTAGCGCCCATCTCTGGGGCCAACGTCCTGACTTTC. Translation: CASSPLAPISGANVLTF.

Many counts were recorded for this clonotype. The V gene is TRBV7-2, the J gene TRBJ2-1; 12 bases are shared with TRBD2. Per the germline V gene, CDR1 is SGHTA and CDR2 is FQGNSA. J gave up 5 bases and V 4 bases, and 6 bases lay outside the gene matches. The CDR3 is 16 residues long. The DNA for the CDR3 is TGTGCCAGCAGCTCGGCTAGCGGGAGGGCCAACAATGAGCAGTTCTTC. It translates to CASSSASGRANNEQFF.

This clonotype was observed many times. The DNA for the CDR3 is TGCAGTGCTCGAGCGGGAGGGGGGGACTACGAGCAGTACTTC. Its translation: CSARAGGGDYEQYF. V usage is TRBV20-1 and J usage is TRBJ2-7; 10 bases line up with TRBD2. This CDR3 is 14 amino acids long. Looked up from germline, CDR1 is DFQATT and CDR2 is SNEGSKA (reference sequence). V shed 5 bases, J shed 3 bases, and the junction held 7 bases outside the gene matches.

The chain combines TRBV9 with TRBJ1-6; TRBD1 agrees at 7 bases. Germline V gives CDR1 SGDLS, CDR2 YYNGEE. The CDR3 consists of 15 residues. The ends lost 0 bases at V and 7 bases at J; junction bases unmatched: 4. The CDR3 DNA is TGTGCCAGCAGCGTAGGCGGGGACAGCAATTCACCCCTCCACTTT. Protein: CASSVGGDSNSPLHF.

In this sample, this clonotype turned up many times. The rearrangement uses TRBV12-3 or TRBV12-4 and TRBJ1-4; no firm D call. The CDR3 loop spans 12 amino acids. CDR3 nucleotides: TGTGCTTCCGGCAGTAGTAATGAAAAACTGTTTTTT. It specifies CASGSSNEKLFF.

This clonotype has at least ten counts. The chain links TRBV20-1 to TRBJ2-1; tentatively, D is TRBD2 (5 bases). This CDR3 is 12 amino acids long. The germline V gene encodes CDR1 DFQATT and CDR2 SNEGSKA (reference sequence). Deletions cut 6 bases from V and 5 bases from J, with 11 bases between. Here the CDR3 reads CSAPDLNNEQFF. The DNA of the CDR3 is TGCAGTGCCCCGGACTTGAACAATGAGCAGTTCTTC.

This clonotype was counted many times. The rearrangement links TRBV9 to TRBJ2-2, with D possibly being TRBD1 (8 bases). The CDR3 runs 16 residues. V shed 1 base and J shed 0 bases, with 10 bases lying between them. Germline CDR1 reads SGDLS; CDR2 reads YYNGEE. Here the CDR3 reads CASSVTGGANTGELFF. The CDR3 DNA reads as TGTGCCAGCAGCGTAACAGGGGGGGCGAACACCGGGGAGCTGTTTTTT.

This clonotype appeared many times. The genes are TRBV7-2 and TRBJ2-1; 7 positions agree with TRBD1. Germline CDR1 SGHTA, CDR2 FQGNSA. CDR3 size: 15 residues. Trimming cost V 3 bases and J 7 bases; bases outside gene matches: 9. The CDR3 is CASSLLRDSTNEQFF. The DNA of the CDR3 is TGTGCCAGCAGCTTGCTCCGGGACAGTACTAATGAGCAGTTCTTC.

Only a few counts were recorded for this clonotype. The chain joins TRBV28 to TRBJ2-7; 10 bases are a match to TRBD1. CDR3 length equals 13 residues. The germline CDR1 and CDR2 sequences are MDHEN and SYDVKM. The V gene end was trimmed by 4 bases and the J gene end by 4 bases; junction bases not matched to a gene: 1. CDR3 protein: CASSSGQGYEQYF. The CDR3 coding sequence is TGTGCCAGCAGTTCGGGACAGGGGTACGAGCAGTACTTC.

This clonotype was observed many times. The chain joins TRBV6-2 or TRBV6-3 to TRBJ1-5, with no clear D. The V and J ends lost 6 bases and 6 bases respectively, with 12 bases between them. Germline loops: CDR1 MNHEY, CDR2 SVGEGT. The length of the CDR3 is 13 residues. CDR3 nucleotide sequence: TGTGCCAGCAGCCCCAGGAGTGGTCAGCCCCAGCATTTT. Translated: CASSPRSGQPQHF.

This clonotype was recorded a few times. The chain joins TRBV20-1 to TRBJ1-5; D is unclear. The V and J ends lost 2 bases and 0 bases respectively, with 8 bases between them. CDR1 and CDR2 from the germline V gene are DFQATT and SNEGSKA (reference sequence). This CDR3 region has 14 residues. The CDR3 DNA follows: TGCAGTGCTAGACCGGGGTCTAGCAATCAGCCCCAGCATTTT. Protein: CSARPGSSNQPQHF.

This clonotype was observed many times. The chain uses TRBV5-1 and TRBJ1-5; TRBD1 matches 7 bases. V shed 0 bases, J shed 7 bases, and the junction held 4 bases outside the gene matches. CDR3 size: 14 residues. CDR1 is SGHRS and CDR2 is YFSETQ in the germline V gene. CDR3 region: CASSLDRGGQPQHF. CDR3 nucleotides: TGCGCCAGCAGCTTGGACAGGGGCGGACAGCCCCAGCATTTT.

This clonotype has at least ten counts. The J gene is TRBJ1-1, the V gene TRBV7-2, with TRBD1 identical over 10 bases. This CDR3 is 14 amino acids long. V trimming: 2 bases; J trimming: 4 bases; junction bases outside the gene matches: 1. CDR1 and CDR2 (germline): SGHTA, FQGNSA. CDR3 DNA sequence: TGTGCCAGCAGCTTAAGACAGGGGGCCACTGAAGCTTTCTTT. This gives the protein CASSLRQGATEAFF.

This clonotype showed up many times. The chain links TRBV12-3 or TRBV12-4 to TRBJ2-1; D is ambiguous. This CDR3 has 13 amino acids. The V gene lost 2 bases and the J gene lost 5 bases, with 7 bases spanning the gap. DNA for the CDR3: TGTGCCAGCAGTTTAAAACTTAACAATGAGCAGTTCTTC. Amino acid sequence: CASSLKLNNEQFF.

This clonotype came up many times. The genes are TRBV24-1 and TRBJ2-7; TRBD2 is a possible D gene (6 bases). Germline-derived CDR1 and CDR2 are KGHDR and SFDVKD. The CDR3 has 15 residues. The V end lost 3 bases, the J end lost 6 bases, and 17 bases lay between the germline ends. The DNA of the CDR3 is TGTGCCACCAGTGATGCACGTGGAGGGACCTCCGAGCAGTACTTC. Translated: CATSDARGGTSEQYF.

This clonotype was counted ten times or more. V and J are TRBV28 and TRBJ2-5; 8 bases agree with TRBD1. The CDR3 length is 13 residues. In germline, CDR1 is MDHEN, CDR2 SYDVKM. V shed 6 bases and J 5 bases; nucleotides not matched to a gene: 5. CDR3 sequence: CASSRDRGETQYF. The CDR3, as DNA: TGTGCCAGCAGCCGTGACAGGGGTGAGACCCAGTACTTC.

This clonotype showed up many times. Likely a read error: the CDR3 ends without its conserved phenylalanine or tryptophan. The gene calls are TRBV19 and TRBJ2-2; D is unresolved. CDR3 length: 12 residues. CDR1 is LNHDA and CDR2 is SQIVND in the germline V gene (reference sequence). Trimming left V 5 bases short and J 6 bases short, with 7 bases between. CDR3 sequence reads: CASSPRAGELFL. In nucleotides, the CDR3 is TGTGCCAGTAGTCCTCGTGCCGGGGAGCTGTTTCTT.

Many counts were recorded for this clonotype. This chain joins TRBV18 and TRBJ1-1; 7 bases are shared with TRBD1. V was pared by 4 bases and J by 4 bases, with 6 bases of the junction left unmatched. Germline V gene lookup returns CDR1 KGHSH and CDR2 LQKENI. The CDR3 totals 14 residues. The CDR3 loop reads CASSRLGGFTEAFF. DNA for the CDR3: TGTGCCAGCTCACGTTTAGGGGGCTTCACTGAAGCTTTCTTT.

This clonotype was counted ten times or more. J is TRBJ2-1 and V is TRBV4-1; 8 nucleotides match TRBD2. The CDR3 loop spans 16 amino acids. Unmatched junction bases numbered 6, after V lost 0 bases and J lost 5 bases. Per germline, CDR1 MGHRA and CDR2 YSYEKL. The CDR3 spells CASSQEGGGLDNEQFF. In DNA form, the CDR3 reads TGCGCCAGCAGCCAAGAGGGCGGGGGGCTCGACAATGAGCAGTTCTTC.

This clonotype occurred many times. V is TRBV6-5 and J is TRBJ2-1; D gene uncertain. V lost 6 bases to trimming and J lost 7 bases, with 10 bases between them. This CDR3 has 12 amino acids. Germline CDR1 and CDR2: MNHEY and SVGAGI. This CDR3 is CASRSLKNEQFF. CDR3 bases: TGTGCCAGCAGATCCCTCAAGAATGAGCAGTTCTTC.

This clonotype was counted many times. The gene calls are TRBV12-3 or TRBV12-4 and TRBJ1-6; D perhaps matches TRBD1 (6 bases). The CDR3 is made up of 14 amino acids. V was trimmed by 5 bases and J by 3 bases, leaving 8 bases between them. This CDR3 is CASSPQGYNSPLHF. CDR3 bases: TGTGCCAGCAGTCCACAGGGCTATAATTCACCCCTCCACTTT.

This clonotype was seen repeatedly, ten times or more. The chain couples TRBV12-3 or TRBV12-4 to TRBJ1-2; 8 bases map to TRBD1. The V gene end was trimmed by 6 bases and the J gene end by 8 bases; junction bases not matched to a gene: 8. The CDR3 has 13 amino acids. CDR3 bases: TGTGCCAGCAGGGAGGGACAGGTGAAGGGCTACACCTTC. Protein product: CASREGQVKGYTF.

The chain uses TRBV25-1 and TRBJ1-2, with 8 bases fitting TRBD1. This CDR3 spans 16 amino acids. The V and J ends lost 3 bases and 5 bases, in that order; junction bases with no gene match: 11. In germline, CDR1 is MGHDK, CDR2 SYGVNS. The CDR3: CASSEPGTGALYGYTF. For the CDR3, the DNA is TGTGCCAGCAGTGAGCCCGGGACAGGTGCCCTATATGGCTACACCTTC.

There are many counts of this clonotype. V gene TRBV9 combines with J gene TRBJ2-3; D assignment may be TRBD1 or TRBD2 (5 bases each). The CDR3 totals 15 residues. Germline lookup yields CDR1 SGDLS and CDR2 YYNGEE. V lost 0 bases to trimming and J lost 1 base, with 9 bases between them. The CDR3 here is CASSVGGRGTDTQYF. DNA for the CDR3: TGTGCCAGCAGCGTAGGGGGGAGAGGCACAGATACGCAGTATTTT.